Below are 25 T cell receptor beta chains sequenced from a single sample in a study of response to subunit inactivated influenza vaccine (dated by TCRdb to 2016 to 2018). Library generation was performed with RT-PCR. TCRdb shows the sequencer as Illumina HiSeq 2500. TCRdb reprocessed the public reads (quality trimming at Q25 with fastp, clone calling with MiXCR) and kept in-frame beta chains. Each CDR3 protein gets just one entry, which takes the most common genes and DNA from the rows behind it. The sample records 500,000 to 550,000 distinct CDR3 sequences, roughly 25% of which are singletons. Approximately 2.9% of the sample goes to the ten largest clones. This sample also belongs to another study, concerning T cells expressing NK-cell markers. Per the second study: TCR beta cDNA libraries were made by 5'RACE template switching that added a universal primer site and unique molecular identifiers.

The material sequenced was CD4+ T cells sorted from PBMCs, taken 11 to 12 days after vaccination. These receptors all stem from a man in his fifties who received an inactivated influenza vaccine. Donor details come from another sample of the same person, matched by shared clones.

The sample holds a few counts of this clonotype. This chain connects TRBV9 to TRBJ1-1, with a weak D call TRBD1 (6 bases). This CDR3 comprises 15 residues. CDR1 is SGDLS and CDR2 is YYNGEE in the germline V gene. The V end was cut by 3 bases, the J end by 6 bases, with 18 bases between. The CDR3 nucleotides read TGTGCCAGCAGCGACAGAAGGGGGATAAGGGCTGAAGCTTTCTTT. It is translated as CASSDRRGIRAEAFF.

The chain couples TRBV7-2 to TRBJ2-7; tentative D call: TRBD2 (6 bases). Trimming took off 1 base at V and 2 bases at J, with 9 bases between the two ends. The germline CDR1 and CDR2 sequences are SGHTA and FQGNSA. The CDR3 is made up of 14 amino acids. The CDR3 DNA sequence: TGTGCCAGCAGCTTAGACCGGACTACCTACGAGCAGTACTTC. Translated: CASSLDRTTYEQYF.

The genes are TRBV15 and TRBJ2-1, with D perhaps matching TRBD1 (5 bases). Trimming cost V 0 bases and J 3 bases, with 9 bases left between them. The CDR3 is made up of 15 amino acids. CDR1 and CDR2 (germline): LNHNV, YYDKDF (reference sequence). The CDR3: CATSRDAQGYNEQFF. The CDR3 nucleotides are TGTGCCACCAGCAGAGATGCCCAGGGCTACAATGAGCAGTTCTTC.

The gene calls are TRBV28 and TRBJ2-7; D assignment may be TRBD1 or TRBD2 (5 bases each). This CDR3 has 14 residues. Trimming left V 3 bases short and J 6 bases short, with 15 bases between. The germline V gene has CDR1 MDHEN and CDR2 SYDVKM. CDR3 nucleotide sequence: TGTGCCAGCAGTTTTCCAGGGAGAGGTAGCGAGCAGTACTTC. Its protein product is CASSFPGRGSEQYF.

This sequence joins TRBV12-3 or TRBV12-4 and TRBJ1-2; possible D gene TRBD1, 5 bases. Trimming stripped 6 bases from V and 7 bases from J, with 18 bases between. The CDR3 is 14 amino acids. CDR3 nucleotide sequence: TGTGCCAGCAGCGTTAGGGGTGCGGTTTCTGGCTACACCTTC. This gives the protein CASSVRGAVSGYTF.

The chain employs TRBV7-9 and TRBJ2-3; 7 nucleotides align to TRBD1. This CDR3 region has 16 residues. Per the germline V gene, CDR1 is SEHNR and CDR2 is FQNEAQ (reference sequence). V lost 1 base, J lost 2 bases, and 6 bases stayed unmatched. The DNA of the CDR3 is TGTGCCAGCAGCTTAGGCCGGGACAGACTCACAGATACGCAGTATTTT. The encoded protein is CASSLGRDRLTDTQYF.

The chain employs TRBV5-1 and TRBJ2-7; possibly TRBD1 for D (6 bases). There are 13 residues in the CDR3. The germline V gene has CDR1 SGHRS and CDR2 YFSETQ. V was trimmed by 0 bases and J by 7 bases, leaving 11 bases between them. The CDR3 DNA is TGCGCCAGCAGCTTGGAATGGGGGCGAGAGCAGTACTTC. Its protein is CASSLEWGREQYF.

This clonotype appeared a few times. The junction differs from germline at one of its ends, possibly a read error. The CDR3 protein is CASSLGGPGHNSPLHF. The CDR3 DNA reads TGTGCCAGCAGCTTAGGGGGCCCCGGACATAACTCACCCCTCCACTTT. V usage is TRBV7-2 and J usage is TRBJ1-6; tentatively, D is TRBD1 (5 bases). This CDR3 has 16 residues. Germline values: CDR1 SGHTA, CDR2 FQGNSA.

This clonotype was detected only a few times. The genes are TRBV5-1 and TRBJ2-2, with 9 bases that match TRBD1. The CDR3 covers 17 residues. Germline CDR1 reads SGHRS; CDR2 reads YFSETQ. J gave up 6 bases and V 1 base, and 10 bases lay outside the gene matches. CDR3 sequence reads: CASSLTGGVKFSGELFF. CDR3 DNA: TGCGCCAGCAGCTTGACAGGGGGCGTGAAATTCTCCGGGGAGCTGTTTTTT. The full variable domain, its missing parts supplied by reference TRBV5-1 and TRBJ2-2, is KAGVTQTPRYLIKTRGQQVTLSCSPISGHRSVSWYQQTPGQGLQFLFEYFSETQRNKGNFPGRFSGRQFSNSRSEMNVSTLELGDSALYLCASSLTGGVKFSGELFFGEGSRLTVL.

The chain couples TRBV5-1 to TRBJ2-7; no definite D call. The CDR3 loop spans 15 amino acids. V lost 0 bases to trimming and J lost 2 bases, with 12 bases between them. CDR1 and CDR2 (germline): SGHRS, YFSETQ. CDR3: CASSLDGRQTYEQYF. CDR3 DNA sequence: TGCGCCAGCAGCTTGGACGGACGGCAAACCTACGAGCAGTACTTC.

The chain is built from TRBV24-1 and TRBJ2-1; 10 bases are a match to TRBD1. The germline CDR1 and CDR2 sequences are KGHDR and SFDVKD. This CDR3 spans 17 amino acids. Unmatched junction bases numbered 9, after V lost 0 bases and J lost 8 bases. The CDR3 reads CATSDLKGTGVMDEQFF. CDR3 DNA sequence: TGTGCCACCAGTGATTTGAAAGGGACAGGGGTTATGGATGAGCAGTTCTTC.

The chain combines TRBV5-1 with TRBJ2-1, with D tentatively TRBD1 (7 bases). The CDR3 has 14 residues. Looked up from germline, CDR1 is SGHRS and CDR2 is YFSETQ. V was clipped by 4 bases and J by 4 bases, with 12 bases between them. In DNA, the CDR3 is TGCGCCAGCAGCGCGGGACAGCAATACAATGAGCAGTTCTTC. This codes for CASSAGQQYNEQFF.

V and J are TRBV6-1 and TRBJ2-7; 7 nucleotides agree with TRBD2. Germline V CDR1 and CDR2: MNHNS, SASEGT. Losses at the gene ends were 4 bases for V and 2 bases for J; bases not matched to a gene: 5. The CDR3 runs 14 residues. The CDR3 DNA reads TGTGCCAGCAGTGTCGGACTAGTTCCCTACGAGCAGTACTTC. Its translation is CASSVGLVPYEQYF.

The CDR3 region is CATSDLGGFSQYF. CDR3 DNA: TGTGCCACCAGTGATTTAGGAGGATTCTCCCAGTACTTC. The chain carries TRBV24-1 and TRBJ2-5; possibly TRBD2 for D (5 bases). Per the germline V gene, CDR1 is KGHDR and CDR2 is SFDVKD. There are 13 residues in the CDR3. The ends were cut back, 1 base at V and 9 bases at J, with 11 bases in the middle.

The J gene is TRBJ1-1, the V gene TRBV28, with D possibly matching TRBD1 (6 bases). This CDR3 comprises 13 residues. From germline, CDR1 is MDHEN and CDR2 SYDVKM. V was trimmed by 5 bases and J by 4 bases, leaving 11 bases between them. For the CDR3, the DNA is TGTGCCAGCAGTCTAAACAGGGTCACTGAAGCTTTCTTT. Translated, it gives CASSLNRVTEAFF.

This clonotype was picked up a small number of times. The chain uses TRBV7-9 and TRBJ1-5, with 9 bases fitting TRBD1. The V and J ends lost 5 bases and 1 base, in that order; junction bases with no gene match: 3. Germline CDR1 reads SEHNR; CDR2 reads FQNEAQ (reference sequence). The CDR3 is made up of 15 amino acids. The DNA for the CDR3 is TGTGCCAGCAGCCAGGGACAGGGCAGCAATCAGCCCCAGCATTTT. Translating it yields CASSQGQGSNQPQHF.

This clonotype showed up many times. In DNA form, the CDR3 reads TGCAGTGCTAGAGAAGGTAGAAGGGAAAAACTGTTTTTT. Amino acid sequence: CSAREGRREKLFF. The J gene is TRBJ1-4, the V gene TRBV20-1; D gene unclear. V lost 0 bases, J lost 8 bases, and 10 bases lay in between. This CDR3 region has 13 residues. Per germline, CDR1 DFQATT and CDR2 SNEGSKA (reference sequence).

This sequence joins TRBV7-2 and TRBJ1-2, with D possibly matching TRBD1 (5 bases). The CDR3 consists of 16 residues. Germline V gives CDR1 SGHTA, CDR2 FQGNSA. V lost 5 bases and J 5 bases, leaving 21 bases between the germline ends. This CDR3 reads CASSPGWGGGAYGYTF. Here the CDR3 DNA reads TGTGCCAGCAGCCCAGGGTGGGGTGGCGGAGCGTATGGCTACACCTTC.

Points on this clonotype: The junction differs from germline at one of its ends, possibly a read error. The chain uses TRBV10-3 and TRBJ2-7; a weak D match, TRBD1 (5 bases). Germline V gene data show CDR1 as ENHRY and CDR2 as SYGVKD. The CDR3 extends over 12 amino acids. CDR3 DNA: TGTGCCATCAGTGCGCAGGGTTATATAGTCGTGTTC. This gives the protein CAISAQGYIVVF.

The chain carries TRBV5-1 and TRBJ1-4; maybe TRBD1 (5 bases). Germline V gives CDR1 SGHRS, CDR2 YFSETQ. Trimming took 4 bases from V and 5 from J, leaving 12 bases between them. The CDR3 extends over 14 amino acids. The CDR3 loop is CASSTGTRNEKLFF. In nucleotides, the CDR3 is TGCGCCAGCAGCACCGGGACCCGAAATGAAAAACTGTTTTTT.

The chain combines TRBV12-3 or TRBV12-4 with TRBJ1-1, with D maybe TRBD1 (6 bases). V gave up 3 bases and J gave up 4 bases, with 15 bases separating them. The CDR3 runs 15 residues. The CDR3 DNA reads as TGTGCCAGCAGTTTCGGAACAGGGAGGGGCACTGAAGCTTTCTTT. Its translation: CASSFGTGRGTEAFF.

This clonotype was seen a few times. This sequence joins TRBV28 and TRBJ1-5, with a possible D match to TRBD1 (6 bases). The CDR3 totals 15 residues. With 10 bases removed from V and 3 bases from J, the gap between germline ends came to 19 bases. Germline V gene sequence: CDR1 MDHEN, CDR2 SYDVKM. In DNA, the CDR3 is TGTGCCACTCGATCGATATCAGGGGACAATCAGCCCCAGCATTTT. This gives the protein CATRSISGDNQPQHF.

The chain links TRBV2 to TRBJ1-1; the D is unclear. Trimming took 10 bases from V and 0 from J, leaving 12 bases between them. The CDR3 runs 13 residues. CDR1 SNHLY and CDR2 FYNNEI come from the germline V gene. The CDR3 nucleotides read TGTGCCACCCGACGTCTCATGAACACTGAAGCTTTCTTT. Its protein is CATRRLMNTEAFF.

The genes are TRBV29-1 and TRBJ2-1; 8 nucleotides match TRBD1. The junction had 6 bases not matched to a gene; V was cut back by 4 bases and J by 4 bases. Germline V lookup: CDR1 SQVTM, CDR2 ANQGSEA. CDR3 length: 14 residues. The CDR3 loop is CSVVGRGPYNEQFF. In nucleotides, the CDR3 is TGCAGCGTTGTGGGCAGGGGGCCTTACAATGAGCAGTTCTTC.

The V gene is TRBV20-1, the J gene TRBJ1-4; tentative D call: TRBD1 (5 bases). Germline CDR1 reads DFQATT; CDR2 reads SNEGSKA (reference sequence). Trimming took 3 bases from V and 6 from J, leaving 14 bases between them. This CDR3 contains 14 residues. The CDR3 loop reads CSASDGGADEKLFF. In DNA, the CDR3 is TGCAGTGCTAGCGACGGAGGGGCAGATGAAAAACTGTTTTTT.